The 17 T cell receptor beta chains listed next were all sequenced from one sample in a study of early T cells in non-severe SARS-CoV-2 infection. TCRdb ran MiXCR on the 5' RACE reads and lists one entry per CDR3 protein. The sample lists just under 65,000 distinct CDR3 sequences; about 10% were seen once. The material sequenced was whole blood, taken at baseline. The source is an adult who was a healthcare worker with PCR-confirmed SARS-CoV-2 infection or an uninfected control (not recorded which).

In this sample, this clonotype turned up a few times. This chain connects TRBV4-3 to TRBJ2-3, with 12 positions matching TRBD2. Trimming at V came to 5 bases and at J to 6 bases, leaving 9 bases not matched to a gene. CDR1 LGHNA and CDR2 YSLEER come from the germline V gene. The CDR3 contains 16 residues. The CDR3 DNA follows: TGCGCCAGCAGCACGGCTAGCGGGGGGGCCGGGGATACGCAGTATTTT. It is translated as CASSTASGGAGDTQYF.

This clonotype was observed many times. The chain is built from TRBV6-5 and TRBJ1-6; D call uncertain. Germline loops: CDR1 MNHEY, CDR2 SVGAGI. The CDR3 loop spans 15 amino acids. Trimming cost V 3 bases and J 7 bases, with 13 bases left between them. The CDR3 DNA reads TGTGCCAGCAGTTATTCTCCTCGTGGGAATTCACCCCTCCACTTT. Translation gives CASSYSPRGNSPLHF.

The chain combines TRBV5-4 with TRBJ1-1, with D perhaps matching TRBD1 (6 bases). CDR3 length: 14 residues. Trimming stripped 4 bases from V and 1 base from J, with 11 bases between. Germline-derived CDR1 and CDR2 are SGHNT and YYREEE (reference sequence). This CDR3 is CASSPGHPNTEAFF. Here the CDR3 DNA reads TGTGCCAGCAGCCCGGGACATCCGAACACTGAAGCTTTCTTT. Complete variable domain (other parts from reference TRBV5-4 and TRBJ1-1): ETGVTQSPTHLIKTRGQQVTLRCSSQSGHNTVSWYQQALGQGPQFIFQYYREEENGRGNFPPRFSGLQFPNYSSELNVNALELDDSALYLCASSPGHPNTEAFFGQGTRLTVV.

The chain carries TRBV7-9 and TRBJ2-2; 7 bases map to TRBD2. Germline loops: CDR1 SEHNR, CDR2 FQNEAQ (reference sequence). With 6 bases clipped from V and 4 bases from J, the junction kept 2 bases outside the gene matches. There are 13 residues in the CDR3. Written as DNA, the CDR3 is TGTGCCAGCAGTCCTAGCGGCACCGGGGAGCTGTTTTTT. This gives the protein CASSPSGTGELFF.

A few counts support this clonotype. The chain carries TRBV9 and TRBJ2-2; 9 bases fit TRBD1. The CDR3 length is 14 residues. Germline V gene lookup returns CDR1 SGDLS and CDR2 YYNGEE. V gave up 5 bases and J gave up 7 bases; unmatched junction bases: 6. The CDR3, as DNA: TGTGCCAGCAGACAGGGGGCAAACGACGGGGAGCTGTTTTTT. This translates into CASRQGANDGELFF.

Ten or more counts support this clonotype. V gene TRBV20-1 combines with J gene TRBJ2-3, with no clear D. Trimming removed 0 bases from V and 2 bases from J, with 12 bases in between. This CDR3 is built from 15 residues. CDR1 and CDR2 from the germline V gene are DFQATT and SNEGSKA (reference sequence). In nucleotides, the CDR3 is TGCAGTGCTAGAGAACGAGGAGCCGACACAGATACGCAGTATTTT. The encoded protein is CSARERGADTDTQYF.

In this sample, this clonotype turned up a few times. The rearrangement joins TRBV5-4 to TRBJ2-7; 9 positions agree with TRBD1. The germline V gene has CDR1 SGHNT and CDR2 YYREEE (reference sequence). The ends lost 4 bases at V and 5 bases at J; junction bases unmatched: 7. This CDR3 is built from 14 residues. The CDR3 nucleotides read TGTGCCAGCAGCGCGACAGGGGGGCAGGACGAGCAGTACTTC. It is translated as CASSATGGQDEQYF.

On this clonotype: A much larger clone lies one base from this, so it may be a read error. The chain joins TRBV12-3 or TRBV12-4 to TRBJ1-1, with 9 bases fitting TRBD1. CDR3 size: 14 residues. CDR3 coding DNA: TGTGCCAGCAGTGGAACGGGACAGGGCGAAAGAGCTTTATTT. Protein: CASSGTGQGERALF.

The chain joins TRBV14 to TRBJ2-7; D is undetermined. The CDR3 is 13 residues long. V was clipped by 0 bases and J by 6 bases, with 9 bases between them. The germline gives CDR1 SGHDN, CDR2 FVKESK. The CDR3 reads CASSQDYGFEQYF. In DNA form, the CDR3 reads TGTGCCAGCAGCCAAGATTACGGTTTCGAGCAGTACTTC.

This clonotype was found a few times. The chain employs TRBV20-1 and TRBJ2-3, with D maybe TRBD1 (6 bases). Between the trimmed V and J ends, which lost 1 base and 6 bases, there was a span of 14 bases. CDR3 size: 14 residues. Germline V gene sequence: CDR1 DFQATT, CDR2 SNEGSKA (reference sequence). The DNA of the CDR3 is TGCAGTGCTAGAGTGCTGGTGGGGGCCGATACGCAGTATTTT. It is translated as CSARVLVGADTQYF.

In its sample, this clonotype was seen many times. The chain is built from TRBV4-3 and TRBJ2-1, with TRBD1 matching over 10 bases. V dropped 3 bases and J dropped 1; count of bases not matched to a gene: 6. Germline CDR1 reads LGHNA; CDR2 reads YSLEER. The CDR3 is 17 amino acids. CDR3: CASSQGGTGVSYNEQFF. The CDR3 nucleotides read TGCGCCAGCAGCCAGGGCGGGACAGGGGTTTCCTACAATGAGCAGTTCTTC.

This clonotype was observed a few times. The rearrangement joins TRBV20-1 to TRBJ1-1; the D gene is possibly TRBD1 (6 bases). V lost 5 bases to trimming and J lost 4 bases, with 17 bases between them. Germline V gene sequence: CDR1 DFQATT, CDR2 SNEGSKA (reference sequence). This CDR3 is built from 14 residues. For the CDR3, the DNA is TGCAGTGCTCCGGACAGTTCGATGCGCACTGAAGCTTTCTTT. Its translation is CSAPDSSMRTEAFF.

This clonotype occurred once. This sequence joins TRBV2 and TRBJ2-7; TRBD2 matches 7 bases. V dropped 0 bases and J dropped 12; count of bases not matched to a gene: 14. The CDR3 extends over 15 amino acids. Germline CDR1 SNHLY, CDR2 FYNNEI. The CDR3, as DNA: TGTGCCAGCAGTGAAGCTGGGCTAGCGGCCTCCGGGGGGTACTTC. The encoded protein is CASSEAGLAASGGYF.

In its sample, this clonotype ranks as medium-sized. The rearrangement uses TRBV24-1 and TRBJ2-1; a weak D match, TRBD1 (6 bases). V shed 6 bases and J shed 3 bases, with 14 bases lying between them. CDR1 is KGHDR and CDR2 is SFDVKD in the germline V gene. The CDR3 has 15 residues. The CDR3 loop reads CATSQGPRFYNEQFF. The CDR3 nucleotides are TGTGCCACCAGTCAGGGGCCCCGGTTCTACAATGAGCAGTTCTTC.

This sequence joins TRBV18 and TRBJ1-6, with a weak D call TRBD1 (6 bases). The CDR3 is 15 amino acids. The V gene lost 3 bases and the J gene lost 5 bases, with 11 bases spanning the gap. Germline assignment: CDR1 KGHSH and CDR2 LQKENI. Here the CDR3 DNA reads TGTGCCAGCTCACCCGACAGGCTAGATAATTCACCCCTCCACTTT. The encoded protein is CASSPDRLDNSPLHF. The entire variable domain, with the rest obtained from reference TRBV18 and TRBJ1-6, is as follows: NAGVMQNPRHLVRRRGQEARLRCSPMKGHSHVYWYRQLPEEGLKFMVYLQKENIIDESGMPKERFSAEFPKEGPSILRIQQVVRGDSAAYFCASSPDRLDNSPLHFGNGTRLTVT.

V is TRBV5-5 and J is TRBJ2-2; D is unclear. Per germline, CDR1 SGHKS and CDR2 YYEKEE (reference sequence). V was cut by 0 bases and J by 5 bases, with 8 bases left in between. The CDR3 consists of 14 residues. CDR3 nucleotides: TGTGCCAGCAGCTTGGGACAAGCTACCGGGGAGCTGTTTTTT. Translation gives CASSLGQATGELFF.

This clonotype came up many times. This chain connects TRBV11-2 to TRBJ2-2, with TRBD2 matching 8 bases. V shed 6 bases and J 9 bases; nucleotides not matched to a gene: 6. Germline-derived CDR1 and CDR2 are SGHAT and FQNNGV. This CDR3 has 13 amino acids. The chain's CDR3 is CASRHSGGRELFF. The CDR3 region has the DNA TGTGCCAGCAGGCACAGCGGGGGCCGGGAGCTGTTTTTT. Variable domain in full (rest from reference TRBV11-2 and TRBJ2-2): EAGVAQSPRYKIIEKRQSVAFWCNPISGHATLYWYQQILGQGPKLLIQFQNNGVVDDSQLPKDRFSAERLKGVDSTLKIQPAKLEDSAVYLCASRHSGGRELFFGEGSRLTVL.